This TCR beta chain was retrieved from a study of blood T cell repertoires in COVID-19. The germline gives CDR1 SGHRS, CDR2 YFSETQ. Unmatched junction bases numbered 12, after V lost 5 bases and J lost 4 bases. This CDR3 is built from 16 residues. Repertoires were generated with immunoSEQ multiplex PCR, while TCRdb's copy carries only in-frame clones and drops some. The repertoire consists of 300,000 or so clones, with 85% to 90% occurring once and the leading ten covering about 1.6%. The sequence was obtained from a woman aged 35 to 49 who had recovered from COVID-19. The chain uses TRBV5-1 and TRBJ2-1; 7 bases fit TRBD1. Sequences were obtained from peripheral blood. CDR3: CASRRRAPGGYNEQFF. The CDR3 bases are TGCGCCAGCAGGCGCCGGGCGCCAGGGGGATACAATGAGCAGTTCTTC.